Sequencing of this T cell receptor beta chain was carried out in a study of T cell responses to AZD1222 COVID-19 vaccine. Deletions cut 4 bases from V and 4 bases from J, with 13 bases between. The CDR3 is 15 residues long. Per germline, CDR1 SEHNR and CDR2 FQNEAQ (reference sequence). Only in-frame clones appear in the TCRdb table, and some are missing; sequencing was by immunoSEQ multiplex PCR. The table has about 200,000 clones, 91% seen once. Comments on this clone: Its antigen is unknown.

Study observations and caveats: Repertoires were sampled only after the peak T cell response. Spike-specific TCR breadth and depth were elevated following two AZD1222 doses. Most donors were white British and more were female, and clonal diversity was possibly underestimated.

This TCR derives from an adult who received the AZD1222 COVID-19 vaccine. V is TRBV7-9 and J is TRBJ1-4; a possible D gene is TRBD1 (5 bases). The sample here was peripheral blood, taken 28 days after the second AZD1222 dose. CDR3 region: CASSSGRSFNEKLFF. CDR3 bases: TGTGCCAGCAGCTCGGGACGGAGCTTTAATGAAAAACTGTTTTTT. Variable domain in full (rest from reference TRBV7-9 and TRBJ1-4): DTGVSQNPRHKITKRGQNVTFRCDPISEHNRLYWYRQTLGQGPEFLTYFQNEAQLEKSRLLSDRFSAERPKGSFSTLEIQRTEQGDSAMYLCASSSGRSFNEKLFFGSGTQLSVL.